This T cell receptor beta chain is from a study of T cells in Graves' hyperthyroidism and ophthalmopathy. The wider study: Peripheral blood was taken when the disease was first diagnosed, before any treatment began.

RNA transcripts gave rise to amplified TCR beta CDR3 regions. The HTBI primer set served for first-round RT-PCR of the TCR CDR3. One entry per CDR3 protein results from TCRdb running MiXCR on the multiplex PCR reads. The sample consists of a few hundred thousand distinct CDR3 sequences, approximately 15% of them appearing once. Many counts were recorded for this clonotype. What it binds is not known. Lactation, pregnancy, other autoimmune disease or uncontrolled infection excluded patients. Trimming stripped 5 bases from V and 12 bases from J, with 18 bases between. Germline V gene data show CDR1 as SGHTA and CDR2 as FQGTGA. The CDR3 extends over 13 amino acids. Study outcomes and limitations: With a median lead of around 6.7 months before onset, the model predicted ophthalmopathy.

The genes are TRBV7-3 and TRBJ2-3; D may be TRBD1 or TRBD2 (6 bases each). The sequenced material came from blood. The TCR originated in a woman aged 55-69 years with Graves' ophthalmopathy. CDR3 nucleotides: TGTGCCAGCAGCACCAATCTCGGGGGCCCTCAGTATTTT. Protein product: CASSTNLGGPQYF.